A single sample gave rise to the 8 T cell receptor beta chains below, sequenced in a study of blood T cell repertoires in COVID-19. Clones were sequenced by immunoSEQ multiplex PCR, and TCRdb holds only the in-frame ones, with some missing. Here the sample spans 200,000 to 250,000 clones, about 85% being singletons. Sequenced: peripheral blood. These receptors all stem from a woman of 80 years or more with COVID-19, enrolled during active disease.

The chain carries TRBV27 and TRBJ2-7, with 12 bases fitting TRBD1. Germline CDR1 and CDR2: MNHEY and SMNVEV (reference sequence). This CDR3 is built from 18 residues. The J segment lost 2 bases and the V segment lost 2 bases, leaving 10 bases of the junction unmatched. CDR3 bases: TGTGCCAGCAGTTTAAAGGAGACGGGACAGGGGGCCACCTACGAGCAGTACGTC. This translates into CASSLKETGQGATYEQYV.

The chain combines TRBV11-2 with TRBJ2-7; D ambiguous. V was cut by 4 bases and J by 3 bases, with 10 bases left in between. Germline CDR1 is SGHAT and CDR2 is FQNNGV. This CDR3 comprises 13 residues. CDR3 sequence: CASSSQWLYEQYF. CDR3 DNA sequence: TGTGCCAGCAGCTCTCAATGGCTCTACGAGCAGTACTTC.

J is TRBJ1-1 and V is TRBV5-1; 7 bases align to TRBD1. This CDR3 spans 14 amino acids. With 3 bases clipped from V and 2 bases from J, the junction kept 4 bases outside the gene matches. Germline V gives CDR1 SGHRS, CDR2 YFSETQ. The CDR3, as DNA: TGCGCCAGCAGCTCACAGGGGTTTAACACTGAAGCTTTCTTT. Protein sequence: CASSSQGFNTEAFF.

This clone was recorded only once. The chain links TRBV5-4 to TRBJ2-5; 7 positions agree with TRBD1. CDR1 is SGHNT, CDR2 YYREEE, per germline (reference sequence). This CDR3 spans 12 amino acids. Trimming cost V 3 bases and J 4 bases; bases outside gene matches: 0. CDR3: CASSWDRETQYF. CDR3 bases: TGTGCCAGCAGCTGGGACAGAGAGACCCAGTACTTC.

V and J are TRBV19 and TRBJ1-4, with a weak D call TRBD1 (5 bases). Per germline, CDR1 LNHDA and CDR2 SQIVND (reference sequence). V dropped 4 bases and J dropped 10 bases, with 19 bases sitting between them. This CDR3 is 15 amino acids long. This chain's CDR3 is CASSTWAGREGKLFF. CDR3 nucleotides: TGTGCCAGTAGTACTTGGGCCGGCAGGGAGGGAAAACTGTTTTTT.

This clone appeared a few times. V usage is TRBV30 and J usage is TRBJ2-7, with a weak D call TRBD2 (5 bases). With 1 base removed from V and 4 bases from J, the gap between germline ends came to 8 bases. The length of the CDR3 is 12 residues. CDR1 GTSNPN and CDR2 SVGIG come from the germline V gene (reference sequence). CDR3 protein: CAWSAVAYEQYF. The CDR3 region has the DNA TGTGCCTGGAGTGCTGTAGCGTACGAGCAGTACTTC.

This clone was found once. The chain carries TRBV28 and TRBJ1-5, with a possible D match to TRBD1 (5 bases). CDR1 and CDR2 (germline): MDHEN, SYDVKM. CDR3 length: 14 residues. Trimming stripped 6 bases from V and 3 bases from J, with 12 bases between. The CDR3 protein is CASSGRQNNQPQHF. The CDR3 nucleotides read TGTGCCAGCAGCGGTAGACAGAACAATCAGCCCCAGCATTTT.

The rearrangement uses TRBV5-4 and TRBJ2-5; 9 bases line up with TRBD2. Germline values: CDR1 SGHNT, CDR2 YYREEE (reference sequence). After removal of 2 bases from V and 1 base from J, the junction contained 9 bases not matched to a gene. The CDR3 sequence is 17 residues long. CDR3 DNA sequence: TGTGCCAGCAGCTTTGGTGGTAGCGGGGGCCTCCAAGAGACCCAGTACTTC. Encoded protein: CASSFGGSGGLQETQYF. The full variable domain, rest sourced from reference TRBV5-4 and TRBJ2-5, is ETGVTQSPTHLIKTRGQQVTLRCSSQSGHNTVSWYQQALGQGPQFIFQYYREEENGRGNFPPRFSGLQFPNYSSELNVNALELDDSALYLCASSFGGSGGLQETQYFGPGTRLLVL.